These T cell receptor beta chains were read from a single sample in a study of cytomegalovirus exposure and HLA in healthy donors. Measured with immunoSEQ multiplex PCR; TCRdb has only the in-frame clones, and not every one. Here the sample spans under 200,000 clones, about four fifths being singletons. The source material was PBMCs. The receptors originated from a man aged 18-30 years in good health and CMV-seropositive. Each CDR3 is given with its conserved first and last residue. The D gene is left open where the match is weak. Part of the rows lack a size; the others show once, few, many or a class for expanded clones.

D,size,J,V,DNA,CDR3
.,.,TRBJ2-3,TRBV7-2,TGTGCCAGCAGCTTACAAGCTTGGGACACACGCACAGATACGCAGTATTTT,CASSLQAWDTRTDTQYF
.,.,TRBJ2-5,TRBV27,TGTGCCAGCAGTTCAGGGCAGGGGATAGGGAAGACCCAGTACTTC,CASSSGQGIGKTQYF
TRBD2,.,TRBJ2-3,TRBV4-2,TGTGCCAGCAGCCTGACTAGCGGAACAGATACGCAGTATTTT,CASSLTSGTDTQYF
.,.,TRBJ2-1,TRBV9,TGTGCCAGCAGCCTCAACTCGGAGCAGTTCTTC,CASSLNSEQFF
TRBD2,once,TRBJ2-5,TRBV28,TGTGCCAGCAACCTAGGGAGGGCAACTTGGGAGACCCAGTACTTC,CASNLGRATWETQYF
.,.,TRBJ2-7,TRBV27,TGTGCCAGCAGTCCACGGGGTTACCCCCGGGTGTCCTACGAGCAGTACTTC,CASSPRGYPRVSYEQYF
.,.,TRBJ2-7,TRBV7-6,TGTGCCAGCAGCTGGGGCACAGGGACCTACGAGCAGTACTTC,CASSWGTGTYEQYF
TRBD2,few,TRBJ2-7,TRBV5-1,TGCGCCAGCAGCTTAGTCCTAGCGGGAGGCTACGAGCAGTACTTC,CASSLVLAGGYEQYF
TRBD1,once,TRBJ1-2,TRBV19,TGTGCCAGTAGTGGGACAGGATCAACCTATGGCTACACCTTC,CASSGTGSTYGYTF
.,.,TRBJ1-3,TRBV7-2,TGTGCCAGCAGCTTAGCGAGAGTCACCTCTGGAAACACCATATATTTT,CASSLARVTSGNTIYF
TRBD2,.,TRBJ2-1,TRBV27,TGTGCCAGCAGTTTGAAGGTAGCGGGACCCCATGAGCAGTTCTTC,CASSLKVAGPHEQFF
TRBD1,.,TRBJ1-3,TRBV7-2,TGTGCCAGCAGCTTAGGACAGGGAGGAAACACCATATATTTT,CASSLGQGGNTIYF
TRBD2,.,TRBJ2-7,TRBV4-3,TGCGCCAGCAGCCAAGATAGCGGGAGGTCCCCTTCCCGAGAGCAGTACTTC,CASSQDSGRSPSREQYF
.,.,TRBJ2-5,TRBV27,TGTGCCAGCAGTTCGACCCAGGGGTCCCAAGAGACCCAGTACTTC,CASSSTQGSQETQYF
.,.,TRBJ2-1,TRBV18,TGTGCCAGCTCACCATGGACTGAGCACAATGAGCAGTTCTTC,CASSPWTEHNEQFF
TRBD1,.,TRBJ2-2,TRBV13,TGTGCCAGCAGCTTACGGACAGGGTGGAACACCGGGGAGCTGTTTTTT,CASSLRTGWNTGELFF
.,.,TRBJ2-7,TRBV29-1,TGCAGCGCCCGACAGAGCTACCAGCAGTACTTC,CSARQSYQQYF